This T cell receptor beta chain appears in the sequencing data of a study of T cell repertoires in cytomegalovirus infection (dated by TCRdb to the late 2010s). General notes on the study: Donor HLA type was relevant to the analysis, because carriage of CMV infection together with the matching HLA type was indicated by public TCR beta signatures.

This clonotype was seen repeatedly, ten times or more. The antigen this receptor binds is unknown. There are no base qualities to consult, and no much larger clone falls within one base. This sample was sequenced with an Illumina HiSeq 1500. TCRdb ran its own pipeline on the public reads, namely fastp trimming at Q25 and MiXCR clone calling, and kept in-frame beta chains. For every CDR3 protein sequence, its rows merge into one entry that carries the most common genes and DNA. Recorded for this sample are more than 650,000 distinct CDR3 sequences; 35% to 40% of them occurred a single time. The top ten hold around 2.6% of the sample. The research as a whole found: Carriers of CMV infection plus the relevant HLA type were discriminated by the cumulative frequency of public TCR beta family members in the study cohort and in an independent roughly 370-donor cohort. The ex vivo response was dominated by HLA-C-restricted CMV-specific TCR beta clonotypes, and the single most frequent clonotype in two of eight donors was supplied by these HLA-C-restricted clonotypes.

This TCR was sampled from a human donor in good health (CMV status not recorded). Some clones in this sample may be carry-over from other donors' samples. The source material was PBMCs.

Read as DNA, the sequence is TGTGCCAGCACTAACAGGGTAACCGGGGAGCTGTTTTTT. It specifies CASTNRVTGELFF. This receptor chain uses TRBV7-2 and TRBJ2-2; the best D guess is TRBD1, with 6 bases matching. V is pared back by 7 bases and J by 5 bases, with 11 bases lying between the germline termini. From the cysteine through the phenylalanine, the CDR3 covers 13 amino acids. Solely the CDR3 DNA is kept, with 39 bases framed from the first base. The CDR1 and CDR2 encoded by the germline V gene are SGHTA and FQGNSA.